These 29 T cell receptor beta chains came from one sample sequenced in a study of a mutant IDH1 vaccine in newly diagnosed glioma. Method: immunoSEQ multiplex PCR; TCRdb's copy keeps in-frame clones and lacks some. The repertoire holds approximately 45,000 clones, around 94% seen once, with less than 2.5% in the top ten. The time point is: week 35, safety follow-up. The investigators gave 300 ug of mutant IDH1 20-mer peptide in each vaccine dose, together with topical imiquimod. Their target antigens are unknown. This sample comprised PBMCs, obtained from a glioma patient whose treatment included an IDH1 peptide vaccine. These receptors all stem from a man aged 50-60 years with glioma.

The V call is TRBV5-4, the J call TRBJ2-7, with TRBD1 identical over 7 bases. The CDR3 runs 14 residues. The V gene end was trimmed by 3 bases and the J gene end by 0 bases; junction bases not matched to a gene: 3. Germline V gives CDR1 SGHNT, CDR2 YYREEE (reference sequence). CDR3 in amino acids: CASSSGDSSYEQYF. CDR3 nucleotide sequence: TGTGCCAGCAGCTCAGGGGACAGCTCCTACGAGCAGTACTTC.

In DNA form, the CDR3 reads TGTGCCAGCAGCTTTGACAGGAGCTCCTACGAGCAGTACTTC. It is translated as CASSFDRSSYEQYF. This rearrangement joins TRBV5-6 to TRBJ2-7, with D tentatively TRBD1 (6 bases). V lost 2 bases to trimming and J lost 0 bases, with 9 bases between them. This CDR3 has 14 residues. Per germline, CDR1 SGHDT and CDR2 YYEEEE.

J is TRBJ2-7 and V is TRBV30, with a weak D call TRBD1 (7 bases). V was pared by 3 bases and J by 5 bases, with 17 bases between. The CDR3 has 14 residues. Germline CDR1 GTSNPN, CDR2 SVGIG (reference sequence). This CDR3 is CAWRRRDSINEQYF. CDR3 coding DNA: TGTGCCTGGAGACGGAGGGACAGTATAAACGAGCAGTACTTC.

The chain combines TRBV11-2 with TRBJ2-3, with a tentative D call TRBD1 (6 bases). The CDR3 runs to 16 residues. Germline V gene lookup returns CDR1 SGHAT and CDR2 FQNNGV. The V end was cut by 2 bases, the J end by 0 bases, with 12 bases between. CDR3 DNA: TGTGCCAGCAGCTTAAGAGCGGACAGAAGCACAGATACGCAGTATTTT. Encoded protein: CASSLRADRSTDTQYF.

The chain carries TRBV5-1 and TRBJ1-2, with D perhaps TRBD1 (5 bases). Looked up from germline, CDR1 is SGHRS and CDR2 is YFSETQ. The CDR3 totals 15 residues. Trimming removed 0 bases from V and 5 bases from J, with 14 bases in between. CDR3 DNA: TGCGCCAGCAGCTTGGCGGTAGGGGTCGGGTATGGCTACACCTTC. This codes for CASSLAVGVGYGYTF.

The chain employs TRBV6-6 and TRBJ2-5; TRBD2 aligns across 9 bases. Looked up from germline, CDR1 is MNHNY and CDR2 is SVGAGI (reference sequence). This CDR3 region has 15 residues. V lost 2 bases, J lost 5 bases, and 6 bases stayed unmatched. CDR3 nucleotide sequence: TGTGCCAGCAGTTACGTAGCGGGAGTCTGGGAGACCCAGTACTTC. Amino acid sequence: CASSYVAGVWETQYF.

The chain joins TRBV19 to TRBJ2-2; D not resolved. The V end was cut by 3 bases, the J end by 7 bases, with 9 bases between. The CDR3 is 13 residues long. From germline, CDR1 is LNHDA and CDR2 SQIVND (reference sequence). CDR3 residues: CASSIDLGGELFF. CDR3 nucleotides: TGTGCCAGTAGTATCGATTTGGGCGGGGAGCTGTTTTTT.

This rearrangement joins TRBV7-3 to TRBJ2-2, with 14 bases identical to TRBD2. Germline trimming cut 4 bases from V and 6 bases from J; bases unmatched to any gene: 4. The CDR3 consists of 16 residues. The V gene's germline CDR1 is SGHTA and CDR2 FQGTGA. This CDR3 reads CASSSGLAGVAGELFF. CDR3 coding DNA: TGTGCCAGCAGCTCGGGACTAGCGGGAGTGGCCGGGGAGCTGTTTTTT.

This clone was found a few times. The chain employs TRBV27 and TRBJ2-7, with D maybe TRBD1 (5 bases). This CDR3 spans 13 amino acids. CDR1 is MNHEY and CDR2 is SMNVEV in the germline V gene (reference sequence). Deletions cut 3 bases from V and 6 bases from J, with 12 bases between. The CDR3 reads CASSFGAGREQYF. The CDR3, as DNA: TGTGCCAGCAGTTTTGGGGCAGGTCGCGAGCAGTACTTC.

The CDR3 DNA reads TGCAGTGCTCCCATTGTATACGAGCAGTACTTC. It translates to CSAPIVYEQYF. The V and J genes are TRBV20-1 and TRBJ2-7, with no clear D. Trimming stripped 5 bases from V and 4 bases from J, with 9 bases between. This CDR3 is built from 11 residues. Germline loops: CDR1 DFQATT, CDR2 SNEGSKA (reference sequence).

This chain connects TRBV7-3 to TRBJ2-7, with a possible D match to TRBD2 (6 bases). V was cut by 0 bases and J by 0 bases, with 9 bases left in between. This CDR3 contains 15 residues. In germline, CDR1 is SGHTA, CDR2 FQGTGA. The CDR3 bases are TGTGCCAGCAGCTTAACCCCCGGGAGCTCCTACGAGCAGTACTTC. Translation gives CASSLTPGSSYEQYF.

The gene calls are TRBV5-1 and TRBJ2-4; tentatively, D is TRBD1 (5 bases). Germline-derived CDR1 and CDR2 are SGHRS and YFSETQ. Trimming removed 0 bases from V and 0 bases from J, with 10 bases in between. CDR3 length: 16 residues. CDR3 DNA: TGCGCCAGCAGCTTGGAGGGGAATCTAGCCAAAAACATTCAGTACTTC. This encodes CASSLEGNLAKNIQYF.

This sequence joins TRBV2 and TRBJ2-7; no firm D call. Germline values: CDR1 SNHLY, CDR2 FYNNEI. This CDR3 contains 12 residues. The V gene lost 6 bases and the J gene lost 6 bases, with 12 bases spanning the gap. The CDR3 nucleotides read TGTGCCAGCAGGTTCTCAGGTGGCGAGCAGTACTTC. Translation gives CASRFSGGEQYF. Full variable domain (rest looked up from reference TRBV2 and TRBJ2-7): EPEVTQTPSHQVTQMGQEVILRCVPISNHLYFYWYRQILGQKVEFLVSFYNNEISEKSEIFDDQFSVERPDGSNFTLKIRSTKLEDSAMYFCASRFSGGEQYFGPGTRLTVT.

With respect to this clone: The sample holds other DNA sequences that translate to the same CDR3. This chain uses TRBV27 with TRBJ1-5, with a weak D call TRBD1 (5 bases). Trimming shortened V by 0 bases and J by 4 bases, and 10 bases separated the two germline ends. Germline CDR1 is MNHEY and CDR2 is SMNVEV (reference sequence). The CDR3 has 15 residues. The CDR3 sequence: CASSLSRGPNQPQHF. The CDR3 region has the DNA TGTGCCAGCAGTTTATCGAGGGGACCTAATCAGCCCCAGCATTTT.

This clone was seen a few times. The chain uses TRBV29-1 and TRBJ2-5; a weak D match, TRBD1 (6 bases). The germline CDR1 and CDR2 sequences are SQVTM and ANQGSEA. The CDR3 runs 16 residues. Between the trimmed V and J ends, which lost 1 base and 4 bases, there was a span of 19 bases. The CDR3, as DNA: TGCAGCGTTGAAGTAGTGGGACATCGAGACACAGAGACCCAGTACTTC. Its protein is CSVEVVGHRDTETQYF.

CDR3 nucleotides: TGTGCCAGCAGCTTAAGGGGCCTGAACACTGAAGCTTTCTTT. It codes for CASSLRGLNTEAFF. The chain links TRBV13 to TRBJ1-1; possible D gene TRBD1, 5 bases. Germline V gives CDR1 PRHDT, CDR2 FYEKMQ (reference sequence). The CDR3 loop spans 14 amino acids. V was clipped by 2 bases and J by 0 bases, with 7 bases between them. The full variable domain, with the rest looked up from reference TRBV13 and TRBJ1-1, is AAGVIQSPRHLIKEKRETATLKCYPIPRHDTVYWYQQGPGQDPQFLISFYEKMQSDKGSIPDRFSAQQFSDYHSELNMSSLELGDSALYFCASSLRGLNTEAFFGQGTRLTVV.

The V gene is TRBV7-2, the J gene TRBJ1-1; D remains ambiguous. Germline-derived CDR1 and CDR2 are SGHTA and FQGNSA. Trimming cost V 5 bases and J 1 base, with 14 bases left between them. The CDR3 loop spans 15 amino acids. CDR3 sequence (DNA): TGTGCCAGCAGCAAGCCGGGAGTTGGGAACACTGAAGCTTTCTTT. Its translation: CASSKPGVGNTEAFF.

This rearrangement joins TRBV2 to TRBJ2-1, with 8 bases that match TRBD2. Germline values: CDR1 SNHLY, CDR2 FYNNEI. Trimming cost V 6 bases and J 1 base; bases outside gene matches: 8. The CDR3 contains 16 residues. DNA of the CDR3: TGTGCCAGCAGGGACCTAGCGGGTCAGTCCTACAATGAGCAGTTCTTC. Its translation: CASRDLAGQSYNEQFF.

This sequence joins TRBV10-3 and TRBJ2-3; TRBD1 matches 7 bases. Germline V CDR1 and CDR2: ENHRY, SYGVKD. The CDR3 runs to 16 residues. J lost 3 bases, V lost 4 bases, and 10 bases had no gene match. CDR3 coding DNA: TGTGCCATCAGTGGAGGACAGGCTGGGGCAACAGATACGCAGTATTTT. It codes for CAISGGQAGATDTQYF.

The chain carries TRBV6-1 and TRBJ1-3, with D perhaps TRBD1 (6 bases). The CDR3 spans 15 residues. Trimming stripped 8 bases from V and 4 bases from J, with 18 bases between. Looked up from germline, CDR1 is MNHNS and CDR2 is SASEGT. For the CDR3, the DNA is TGTGCCAGCGTAACAGGGATCAGTTCCGGAAACACCATATATTTT. Residues: CASVTGISSGNTIYF.

The count of this clone is one. This chain uses TRBV6-1 with TRBJ2-7; no firm D call. Germline CDR1 reads MNHNS; CDR2 reads SASEGT. V shed 5 bases and J shed 2 bases, with 10 bases lying between them. The CDR3 is 13 amino acids. CDR3: CASSNDIAYEQYF. DNA of the CDR3: TGTGCCAGCAGTAATGACATCGCCTACGAGCAGTACTTC.

The count of this clone is one. The chain has TRBV19 and TRBJ2-1, with D possibly being TRBD1 (5 bases). V shed 6 bases and J shed 1 base, with 10 bases lying between them. Looked up from germline, CDR1 is LNHDA and CDR2 is SQIVND (reference sequence). The CDR3 is 14 residues long. CDR3 in amino acids: CASRQGRSYNEQFF. CDR3 nucleotide sequence: TGTGCCAGTAGGCAGGGCCGTTCCTACAATGAGCAGTTCTTC.

The V gene is TRBV6-6, the J gene TRBJ1-4; 9 bases line up with TRBD1. This CDR3 spans 14 amino acids. V shed 6 bases and J 8 bases; nucleotides not matched to a gene: 7. Germline V gene sequence: CDR1 MNHNY, CDR2 SVGAGI (reference sequence). CDR3 sequence (DNA): TGTGCCAGCAGCCTCGGACAGGGGAGCGAAAAACTGTTTTTT. Its protein product is CASSLGQGSEKLFF.

The chain recombines TRBV6-1 with TRBJ1-5; D possibly corresponds to TRBD1 (5 bases). Germline V gene sequence: CDR1 MNHNS, CDR2 SASEGT. This CDR3 comprises 15 residues. Deletions cut 6 bases from V and 4 bases from J, with 16 bases between. CDR3 nucleotide sequence: TGTGCCAGCAGGGGACGAGGGAGGGGAAATCAGCCCCAGCATTTT. This encodes CASRGRGRGNQPQHF.

The rearrangement links TRBV28 to TRBJ2-6; possible D gene TRBD1, 6 bases. The CDR3 length is 15 residues. Trimming left V 7 bases short and J 1 base short, with 11 bases between. CDR1 and CDR2 from the germline V gene are MDHEN and SYDVKM. The CDR3: CASKLQGSGANVLTF. Here the CDR3 DNA reads TGTGCCAGCAAACTCCAGGGGTCTGGGGCCAACGTCCTGACTTTC.

V is TRBV2 and J is TRBJ2-7; D tentatively fits TRBD1 or TRBD2 (5 bases each). Germline lookup yields CDR1 SNHLY and CDR2 FYNNEI. Trimming took 9 bases from V and 5 from J, leaving 23 bases between them. The CDR3 sequence is 15 residues long. The CDR3 loop is CARRESGIFRNEQYF. DNA of the CDR3: TGTGCCAGGAGGGAGTCAGGGATCTTTAGGAACGAGCAGTACTTC.

The V gene is TRBV7-9, the J gene TRBJ2-6, with no clear D. The germline CDR1 and CDR2 sequences are SEHNR and FQNEAQ (reference sequence). V dropped 1 base and J dropped 0 bases, with 7 bases sitting between them. The CDR3 has 16 residues. The CDR3 reads CASSLDPSSGANVLTF. The CDR3 DNA follows: TGTGCCAGCAGCTTAGACCCCTCCTCTGGGGCCAACGTCCTGACTTTC.

This sequence joins TRBV2 and TRBJ2-7; TRBD2 might be the D (6 bases). There are 14 residues in the CDR3. Per the germline V gene, CDR1 is SNHLY and CDR2 is FYNNEI. Trimming took 6 bases from V and 1 from J, leaving 13 bases between them. The CDR3 spells CASRPGLTSYEQYF. CDR3 DNA sequence: TGTGCCAGCAGGCCGGGACTCACATCCTACGAGCAGTACTTC.

This chain joins TRBV19 and TRBJ2-1; 7 bases align to TRBD1. The CDR3 runs 13 residues. Trimming took 0 bases from V and 10 from J; bases not matched to a gene: 3. CDR1 is LNHDA, CDR2 SQIVND, per germline (reference sequence). CDR3 DNA sequence: TGTGCCAGTAGTATAGATCGGGACAGCGAGCAGTTCTTC. This codes for CASSIDRDSEQFF.